Sequencing of this TCR beta chain was carried out in a study of blood T cell repertoires in COVID-19. About the study: In each case, the material was cDNA or gDNA derived from T cells, B-cell-depleted T cells, or PBMCs.

The study recruited people aged about 18 to 95 years across roughly 23 US areas. Cohort allocation depended upon clinical history that participants reported. The CDR3 consists of 13 residues. The authors' processing: From reference gene primer amplification, estimates of nucleated cell counts were derived. Only in-frame clones appear in the TCRdb table, and some are missing; sequencing was by immunoSEQ multiplex PCR. That table is the source of V, J and clone size, and D and trimming were worked out from the DNA. The sample yields about 220,000 clones, approximately 83% seen once. Sequenced input: PBMCs or T cells enriched from blood (not recorded which). The rearrangement uses TRBV1 and TRBJ2-1; the D call in the table, TRBD2, was not verified against the DNA. TRBV1 is termed a pseudogene. This TCR derives from a woman aged 40 to 50 with acute COVID-19. The DNA of the CDR3 is TGCACCCGCCACCCCACGGGTTACAATGAGCAGTTCTTC. The encoded protein is CTRHPTGYNEQFF.